Listed here are 14 T cell receptor beta chains from one sample, sequenced in a study of T cells in Graves' hyperthyroidism and ophthalmopathy. Amplified TCR beta CDR3 regions derived from RNA transcripts. A set of HTBI primers served as the primers for a first-round RT-PCR of the TCR CDR3. MiXCR was run by TCRdb on the multiplex PCR reads, yielding one entry per CDR3 protein. The sample includes over 500,000 distinct CDR3 sequences, roughly 15% of them seen just once. Specimen: blood. Every receptor here comes from a woman between 40 and 55 years old with Graves' hyperthyroidism.

This clonotype was detected a few times. The chain employs TRBV30 and TRBJ1-2; D unresolved. The CDR3 is 15 amino acids. In germline, CDR1 is GTSNPN, CDR2 SVGIG (reference sequence). The V end was cut by 3 bases, the J end by 3 bases, with 17 bases between. This CDR3 is CAWSARRGSHYGYTF. The DNA of the CDR3 is TGTGCCTGGAGCGCTCGTAGAGGTTCGCACTATGGCTACACCTTC. Full variable domain (outside the CDR3, taken from reference TRBV30 and TRBJ1-2): SQTIHQWPATLVQPVGSPLSLECTVEGTSNPNLYWYRQAAGRGLQLLFYSVGIGQISSEVPQNLSASRPQDRQFILSSKKLLLSDSGFYLCAWSARRGSHYGYTFGSGTRLTVV.

This chain's CDR3 is CASSLTTGTGRKAFF. CDR3 DNA: TGTGCCAGCAGTTTAACAACCGGGACAGGGCGGAAAGCTTTCTTT. The J gene is TRBJ1-1, the V gene TRBV12-3 or TRBV12-4, with 9 bases fitting TRBD1. V gave up 2 bases and J gave up 9 bases; unmatched junction bases: 10. The CDR3 consists of 15 residues.

This clonotype was seen just once. V is TRBV5-1 and J is TRBJ1-1; the match to TRBD1 covers 8 bases. The CDR3 is 15 residues long. Losses at the gene ends were 5 bases for V and 0 bases for J; bases not matched to a gene: 6. Germline lookup yields CDR1 SGHRS and CDR2 YFSETQ. The DNA of the CDR3 is TGCGCCAGCAGATACACGACAGGGGTGAACACTGAAGCTTTCTTT. Encoded protein: CASRYTTGVNTEAFF.

A few counts support this clonotype. This chain links TRBV20-1 with TRBJ2-7; D unclear. V was pared by 0 bases and J by 3 bases, with 12 bases between. Germline CDR1 reads DFQATT; CDR2 reads SNEGSKA (reference sequence). The CDR3 extends over 14 amino acids. Here the CDR3 reads CSARDRSTLYEQYF. For the CDR3, the DNA is TGCAGTGCTAGAGATAGGTCGACTCTCTACGAGCAGTACTTC.

This clonotype has more than one count but fewer than ten. The chain is built from TRBV6-2 or TRBV6-3 and TRBJ1-5, with 7 nucleotides matching TRBD1. Germline V lookup: CDR1 MNHEY, CDR2 SVGEGT. V lost 5 bases, J lost 6 bases, and 10 bases stayed unmatched. The length of the CDR3 is 15 residues. CDR3 amino acids: CASSTDPTGSQPQHF. The DNA of the CDR3 is TGTGCCAGCAGTACAGACCCGACAGGGAGTCAGCCCCAGCATTTT.

This clonotype was recorded at least ten times. This chain connects TRBV27 to TRBJ2-1; possibly TRBD1 for D (5 bases). The CDR3 runs 13 residues. Germline loops: CDR1 MNHEY, CDR2 SMNVEV (reference sequence). The V end was cut by 1 base, the J end by 5 bases, with 6 bases between. The CDR3 protein is CASSLWTNNEQFF. In DNA, the CDR3 is TGTGCCAGCAGTTTATGGACAAACAATGAGCAGTTCTTC.

This clonotype was counted ten times or more. The genes are TRBV7-2 and TRBJ2-3; either TRBD1 or TRBD2 may fit D (5 bases each). The CDR3 runs to 15 residues. Trimming removed 0 bases at V and 5 bases at J, with 12 bases between. Germline V gene data show CDR1 as SGHTA and CDR2 as FQGNSA. The DNA of the CDR3 is TGTGCCAGCAGCTTAGCGGCGGAGAGGGGAGATACGCAGTATTTT. Protein product: CASSLAAERGDTQYF.

This clonotype was recorded at least ten times. The V call is TRBV5-1, the J call TRBJ2-2, with D possibly matching TRBD1 (6 bases). Germline assignment: CDR1 SGHRS and CDR2 YFSETQ. V was trimmed by 4 bases and J by 1 base, leaving 14 bases between them. The CDR3 is 16 amino acids. CDR3 nucleotides: TGCGCCAGCAGCCAAACAGTACAGGGGAACACCGGGGAGCTGTTTTTT. This translates into CASSQTVQGNTGELFF.

This clonotype was detected a few times. V gene TRBV25-1 combines with J gene TRBJ2-1; 13 bases agree with TRBD2. The CDR3 is 14 amino acids. Germline V lookup: CDR1 MGHDK, CDR2 SYGVNS. Unmatched junction bases numbered 2, after V lost 7 bases and J lost 5 bases. The CDR3 bases are TGTGCCAGCACACTAGCGGGAGGGGACAATGAGCAGTTCTTC. Translating gives CASTLAGGDNEQFF.

Many counts were recorded for this clonotype. This rearrangement joins TRBV7-9 to TRBJ2-7; 15 nucleotides align to TRBD2. Germline trimming cut 5 bases from V and 4 bases from J; bases unmatched to any gene: 3. Germline-derived CDR1 and CDR2 are SEHNR and FQNEAQ (reference sequence). The CDR3 length is 15 residues. For the CDR3, the DNA is TGTGCCAGCAGCCCGGGACTAGCGGGAGGTTACGAGCAGTACTTC. Translating it yields CASSPGLAGGYEQYF.

This clonotype was picked up a small number of times. Possible read error: a much larger clone is one base away. The V call is TRBV28, the J call TRBJ1-5, with TRBD1 matching 7 bases. This CDR3 contains 15 residues. The V gene's germline CDR1 is MDHEN and CDR2 SYDVKM. Losses at the gene ends were 5 bases for V and 6 bases for J; bases not matched to a gene: 10. The chain's CDR3 is CASSPGQDRGQPQHF. As DNA, the CDR3 is TGTGCCAGCAGTCCCGGACAGGATAGGGGTCAGCCCCAGCATTTT.

The J gene is TRBJ2-7, the V gene TRBV7-8, with D tentatively TRBD1 (6 bases). CDR1 and CDR2 from the germline V gene are SGHVS and FQNEAQ. There are 17 residues in the CDR3. The V gene lost 2 bases and the J gene lost 6 bases, with 23 bases spanning the gap. CDR3 protein: CASSLNPLGQGSAEQYF. CDR3 DNA: TGTGCCAGCAGCTTAAACCCCCTGGGACAAGGGAGCGCCGAGCAGTACTTC.

This clonotype occurred a few times. This chain joins TRBV6-1 and TRBJ2-7; 8 bases line up with TRBD2. The trim removed 10 bases at V and 1 base at J, leaving 15 bases unmatched. The CDR3 runs to 16 residues. Germline CDR1 is MNHNS and CDR2 is SASEGT. The CDR3 nucleotides read TGTGCCACACAAGCGGGAGTGTTCGGAAAGTCCTACGAGCAGTACTTC. Protein: CATQAGVFGKSYEQYF.

This clonotype has a count of ten or more. This rearrangement joins TRBV2 to TRBJ1-6; 9 positions match TRBD1. The CDR3 runs 17 residues. Germline V lookup: CDR1 SNHLY, CDR2 FYNNEI. Trimming removed 2 bases from V and 9 bases from J; junction bases left unmatched: 11. This CDR3 reads CASSERGQGSFLSPLHF. The CDR3 DNA follows: TGTGCCAGCAGTGAAAGAGGACAGGGGTCCTTTCTTTCACCCCTCCACTTT. Looking up the rest from reference TRBV2 and TRBJ1-6 gives the full variable domain: EPEVTQTPSHQVTQMGQEVILRCVPISNHLYFYWYRQILGQKVEFLVSFYNNEISEKSEIFDDQFSVERPDGSNFTLKIRSTKLEDSAMYFCASSERGQGSFLSPLHFGNGTRLTVT.